These 4 T cell receptor beta chains came from one sample sequenced in a study of beta chain features in type 1 diabetes (dated by TCRdb to the late 2010s). Library preparation used the immunoSEQ multiplex PCR assay. The High Capacity cDNA Reverse Transcription Kit was used to reverse transcribe all of the isolated RNA, meaning that expressed TCRB transcripts were what got sequenced. This immuneACCESS table, as held by TCRdb, lists in-frame sequences with V and J called but not all clones. Of the missing ones, under half trace to an unresolved V gene in checked studies; the others have no known cause. The sample table shows 400,000 to 500,000 clones, and roughly 13% are seen once. The ten biggest clones cover approximately 0.038% of the sample. The sample consisted of naive CD4+ T cells from blood. The sample's cell subset or site label, decoded: true naive CD4+ T cells. The receptor source for this set is a man younger than 40 in good health.

This clone occurred a few times. The CDR3 sequence: CASSGAAGTVQEAFF. The CDR3 nucleotides read TGTGCCAGCTCAGGCGCCGCCGGGACAGTCCAAGAAGCTTTCTTT. The rearrangement links TRBV18 to TRBJ1-1; 7 bases agree with TRBD1. The CDR3 sequence is 15 residues long. The V segment lost 5 bases and the J segment 8 bases; nucleotides outside the gene matches: 14. The germline gives CDR1 KGHSH, CDR2 LQKENI.

The chain combines TRBV2 with TRBJ2-7; D gene unclear. CDR1 SNHLY and CDR2 FYNNEI come from the germline V gene. V was trimmed by 7 bases and J by 4 bases, leaving 11 bases between them. This CDR3 has 12 residues. CDR3 sequence (DNA): TGTGCCAGCAAGGAGCGTGGATACGAGCAGTACGTC. Translated: CASKERGYEQYV.

This clone was observed a few times. This chain joins TRBV29-1 and TRBJ2-1; TRBD2 agrees at 14 bases. V gave up 2 bases and J gave up 12 bases; unmatched junction bases: 6. The CDR3 length is 14 residues. The germline V gene encodes CDR1 SQVTM and CDR2 ANQGSEA. The CDR3, as DNA: TGCAGCGTTGAACGACTAGCGGGAGGGTCGGGGCAGTTCTTC. Its protein is CSVERLAGGSGQFF.

A few counts support this clone. This rearrangement joins TRBV19 to TRBJ1-1; D ambiguous. The CDR3 covers 12 residues. The V gene lost 3 bases and the J gene lost 1 base, with 3 bases spanning the gap. From germline, CDR1 is LNHDA and CDR2 SQIVND (reference sequence). CDR3 sequence reads: CASSIENTEAFF. Written as DNA, the CDR3 is TGTGCCAGTAGTATTGAGAACACTGAAGCTTTCTTT. Full variable domain (outside the CDR3, taken from reference TRBV19 and TRBJ1-1): DGGITQSPKYLFRKEGQNVTLSCEQNLNHDAMYWYRQDPGQGLRLIYYSQIVNDFQKGDIAEGYSVSREKKESFPLTVTSAQKNPTAFYLCASSIENTEAFFGQGTRLTVV.